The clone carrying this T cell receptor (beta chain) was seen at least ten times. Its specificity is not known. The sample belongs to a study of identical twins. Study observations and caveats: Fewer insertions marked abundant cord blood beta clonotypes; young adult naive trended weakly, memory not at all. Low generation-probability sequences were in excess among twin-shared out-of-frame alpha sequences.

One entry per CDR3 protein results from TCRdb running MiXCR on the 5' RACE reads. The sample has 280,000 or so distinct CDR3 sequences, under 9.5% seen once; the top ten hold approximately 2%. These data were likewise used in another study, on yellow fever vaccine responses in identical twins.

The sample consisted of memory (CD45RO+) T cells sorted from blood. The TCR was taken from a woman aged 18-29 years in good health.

CDR3 sequence: CASSFSRAGETQYF. The CDR3 DNA reads as TGCGCCAGCAGCTTTTCGAGGGCCGGAGAGACCCAGTACTTC. V gene TRBV5-1 combines with J gene TRBJ2-5, with D tentatively TRBD2 (5 bases). V shed 2 bases and J shed 4 bases, with 12 bases lying between them. The V gene's germline CDR1 is SGHRS and CDR2 YFSETQ. The CDR3 totals 14 residues.